The rows below give T cell receptor beta chains drawn from one sample of a study of T cell responses to AZD1222 COVID-19 vaccine. Sequencing was performed with immunoSEQ multiplex PCR; in TCRdb, only in-frame clones are kept and a portion is missing. The profile covers around 92,000 clones, with approximately 91% appearing a single time and 22% taken by the ten largest. Specimen: peripheral blood, collected on day 0 of AZD1222 vaccination. These receptors were obtained from an adult in good health. CDR3s include the opening cysteine and the closing phenylalanine or tryptophan. Each record gives: D gene, clone size, J gene, V gene, CDR3 protein, CDR3 DNA. The D gene is left open where the match is weak. Size is stated for part of the rows, as once, few or many counts, or as a class when the clone is expanded.

>NA|NA|TRBJ2-3|TRBV19
CASAGGAHTDTQYF
TGTGCCAGTGCTGGGGGGGCTCACACAGATACGCAGTATTTT
>NA|NA|TRBJ1-5|TRBV19
CASSLGLLSNQPQHF
TGTGCCAGTAGTTTGGGACTTCTTAGCAATCAGCCCCAGCATTTT
>NA|NA|TRBJ1-2|TRBV3-1/TRBV3-2
CASSQQGNYGYTF
TGTGCCAGCAGCCAACAGGGGAACTATGGCTACACCTTC
>TRBD2|few|TRBJ2-1|TRBV11-1
CASSKTGTSLYNEQFF
TGTGCCAGCAGCAAGACCGGGACTAGCTTATACAATGAGCAGTTCTTC
>TRBD2|once|TRBJ2-2|TRBV5-4
CASSLSSGVTGELFF
TGTGCCAGCAGCTTGTCTAGCGGGGTTACCGGGGAGCTGTTTTTT
>TRBD1|NA|TRBJ2-3|TRBV25-1
CASSRTGGDTQYF
TGTGCCAGCAGTAGGACAGGGGGAGATACGCAGTATTTT
>NA|NA|TRBJ1-1|TRBV21-1
CASSKEGRCRPEAFF
TGTGCCAGCAGCAAAGAAGGCAGATGCAGGCCTGAAGCTTTCTTT
>NA|NA|TRBJ1-2|TRBV7-6
CASSLGGGYIGYTF
TGTGCCAGCAGCTTAGGGGGAGGGTATATTGGCTACACCTTC
>NA|NA|TRBJ1-6|TRBV6-5
CASSYDSYNSPLHF
TGTGCCAGCAGTTATGACTCCTATAATTCACCCCTCCACTTT
>NA|NA|TRBJ2-5|TRBV18
CASSPDSAAVPRNF
TGTGCCAGCTCACCTGACAGCGCAGCGGTCCCCCGGAACTTC
>NA|NA|TRBJ2-1|TRBV21-1
CASSKRVRDEQFF
TGTGCCAGCAGCAAAAGAGTTCGGGATGAGCAGTTCTTC
>NA|NA|TRBJ1-5|TRBV6-5
CASRFDRPQPQHF
TGTGCCAGCAGGTTTGACAGACCTCAGCCCCAGCATTTT
>NA|NA|TRBJ1-5|TRBV4-2
CASSQEWQGINQPQHF
TGTGCCAGCAGCCAAGAATGGCAGGGAATCAATCAGCCCCAGCATTTT
>NA|once|TRBJ1-5|TRBV3-1/TRBV3-2
CASSQDSSQPQHF
TGTGCCAGCAGCCAAGACTCGAGTCAGCCCCAGCATTTT
>TRBD2|NA|TRBJ2-5|TRBV18
CASSRTRGTSQETQYF
TGTGCCAGCTCACGTACCAGAGGGACTAGCCAAGAGACCCAGTACTTC
>NA|NA|TRBJ1-4|TRBV19
CASSTGLGEKLFF
TGTGCCAGTAGTACAGGGCTCGGTGAAAAACTGTTTTTT
>NA|NA|TRBJ1-6|TRBV2
CASSVQTQEPLHF
TGTGCCAGCAGTGTTCAGACGCAGGAACCCCTCCACTTT
>TRBD1|NA|TRBJ1-2|TRBV9
CASSADRGYGGYTF
TGTGCCAGCAGCGCTGACAGGGGGTACGGAGGCTACACCTTC
>NA|NA|TRBJ2-7|TRBV18
CASSLDSVSYEQYF
TGTGCCAGCTCACTCGACAGCGTCTCCTACGAGCAGTACTTC
>NA|NA|TRBJ1-1|TRBV4-3
CASSQGETEAFF
TGCGCCAGCAGCCAAGGGGAAACTGAAGCTTTCTTT
>TRBD1|NA|TRBJ2-2|TRBV7-7
CASSPYGTGVRGGELFF
TGTGCTAGCAGCCCGTACGGGACAGGGGTCCGAGGCGGGGAGCTGTTTTTT
>TRBD1|NA|TRBJ2-2|TRBV5-1
CASKNRTGWDGELFF
TGCGCCAGCAAGAATCGGACAGGGTGGGACGGGGAGCTGTTTTTT
>NA|once|TRBJ2-7|TRBV30
CAWSVRGSEQYF
TGTGCCTGGAGTGTAAGGGGGAGTGAGCAGTACTTC
>NA|NA|TRBJ1-1|TRBV30
CAWRPSDLGTEAFF
TGTGCCTGGAGACCATCGGACCTGGGCACTGAAGCTTTCTTT
>NA|NA|TRBJ2-7|TRBV2
CASSEANSYEQYF
TGTGCCAGCAGTGAAGCGAACTCCTACGAGCAGTACTTC
>NA|NA|TRBJ2-6|TRBV5-4
CASRSGQSSLSGANVLTF
TGTGCCAGCAGATCCGGACAGTCATCCCTCTCTGGGGCCAACGTCCTGACTTTC
>TRBD2|NA|TRBJ2-3|TRBV9
CASSVALAGGRDTQYF
TGTGCCAGCAGCGTAGCTCTAGCGGGGGGAAGAGATACGCAGTATTTT
>NA|NA|TRBJ1-1|TRBV12-3/TRBV12-4
CASSPRMNTEAFF
TGTGCCAGCAGTCCAAGGATGAACACTGAAGCTTTCTTT
>TRBD1|NA|TRBJ2-3|TRBV6-6
CASSTTGSGTQYF
TGTGCCAGCAGTACGACAGGGTCCGGTACGCAGTATTTT
>NA|NA|TRBJ1-1|TRBV5-1
CASSSLTGKNTEAFF
TGCGCCAGCAGCTCCCTCACAGGGAAAAACACTGAAGCTTTCTTT
>NA|NA|TRBJ1-1|TRBV5-5
CASSLISGEAFF
TGTGCCAGCAGCTTGATCTCAGGGGAAGCTTTCTTT
>TRBD1|NA|TRBJ1-4|TRBV7-2
CASSLVDRGGEKLFF
TGTGCCAGCAGCTTGGTCGACAGGGGGGGTGAAAAACTGTTTTTT
>NA|once|TRBJ2-6|TRBV27
CASRSKGRVAGANVLTF
TGTGCCAGCAGATCCAAGGGGAGAGTAGCTGGGGCCAACGTCCTGACTTTC
>NA|NA|TRBJ2-7|TRBV5-1
CASSLGIGSGSYEQYF
TGCGCCAGCAGCTTGGGTATTGGATCGGGGAGCTACGAGCAGTACTTC
>NA|NA|TRBJ2-3|TRBV6-6
CASRTGLNTDTQYF
TGTGCCAGCAGGACAGGACTTAACACAGATACGCAGTATTTT
>TRBD2|NA|TRBJ2-1|TRBV6-2/TRBV6-3
CASSYPQRGPSEQFF
TGTGCCAGCAGTTACCCCCAGCGGGGGCCATCTGAGCAGTTCTTC
>NA|NA|TRBJ1-6|TRBV2
CASSAQSPLHF
TGTGCCAGCAGTGCCCAATCACCCCTCCACTTT
>NA|NA|TRBJ1-2|TRBV9
CASSVAGRLNYGYTF
TGTGCCAGCAGCGTAGCTGGCAGACTCAACTATGGCTACACCTTC
>NA|few|TRBJ1-4|TRBV5-6
CASSPDGWDEKLFF
TGTGCCAGCAGCCCGGACGGATGGGATGAAAAACTGTTTTTT
>NA|NA|TRBJ1-4|TRBV5-1
CASSFGQPNEKLFF
TGCGCCAGCAGCTTCGGACAGCCGAATGAAAAACTGTTTTTT
>TRBD2|NA|TRBJ2-1|TRBV12-3/TRBV12-4
CASSIGGYNEQFF
TGTGCCAGCAGTATCGGGGGGTACAATGAGCAGTTCTTC
>TRBD1|NA|TRBJ1-1|TRBV6-5
CASRGQGAGTEAFF
TGTGCCAGCAGGGGTCAGGGGGCGGGTACTGAAGCTTTCTTT